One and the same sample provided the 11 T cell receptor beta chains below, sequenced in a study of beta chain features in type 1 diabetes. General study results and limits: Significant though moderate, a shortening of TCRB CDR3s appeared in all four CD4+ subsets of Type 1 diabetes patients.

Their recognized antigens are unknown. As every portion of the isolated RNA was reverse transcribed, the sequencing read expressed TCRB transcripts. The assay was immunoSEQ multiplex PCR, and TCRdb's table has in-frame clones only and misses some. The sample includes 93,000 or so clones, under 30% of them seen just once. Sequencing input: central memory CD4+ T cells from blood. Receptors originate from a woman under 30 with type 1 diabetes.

The CDR3 is CAWNPRGTLNTEAFF. The DNA for the CDR3 is TGTGCCTGGAACCCAAGAGGGACACTGAACACTGAAGCTTTCTTT. V gene TRBV30 combines with J gene TRBJ1-1, with TRBD1 as a possible D gene (6 bases). Trimming removed 4 bases at V and 0 bases at J, with 15 bases between. Germline V gives CDR1 GTSNPN, CDR2 SVGIG (reference sequence). The CDR3 spans 15 residues.

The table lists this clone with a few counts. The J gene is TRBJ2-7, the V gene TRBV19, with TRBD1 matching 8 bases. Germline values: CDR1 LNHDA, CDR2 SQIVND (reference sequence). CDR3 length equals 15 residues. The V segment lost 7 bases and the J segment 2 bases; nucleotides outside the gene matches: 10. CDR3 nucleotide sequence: TGTGCCAGTAACCCCGGACAGGGAGGAACCTACGAGCAGTACTTC. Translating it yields CASNPGQGGTYEQYF.

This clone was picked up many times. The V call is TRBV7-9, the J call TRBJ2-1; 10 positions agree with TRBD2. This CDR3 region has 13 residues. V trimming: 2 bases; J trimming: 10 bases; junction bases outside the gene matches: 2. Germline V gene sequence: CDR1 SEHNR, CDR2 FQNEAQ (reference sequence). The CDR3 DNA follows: TGTGCCAGCAGCTTAAGCGGGAGGGGGGAGCAGTTCTTC. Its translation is CASSLSGRGEQFF.

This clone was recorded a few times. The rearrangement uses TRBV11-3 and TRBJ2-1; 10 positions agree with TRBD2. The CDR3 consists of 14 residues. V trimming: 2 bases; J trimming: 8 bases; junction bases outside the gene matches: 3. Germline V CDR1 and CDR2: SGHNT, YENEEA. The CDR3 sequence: CASSLLAGADEQFF. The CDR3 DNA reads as TGTGCCAGCAGCTTACTAGCGGGAGCAGATGAGCAGTTCTTC.

The CDR3 is CASSLGDRGVAEQYF. The CDR3 nucleotides read TGTGCCAGCAGCTTAGGTGACAGGGGGGTAGCCGAGCAGTACTTC. The chain employs TRBV7-6 and TRBJ2-7; TRBD1 matches at 9 bases. V trimming: 1 base; J trimming: 6 bases; junction bases outside the gene matches: 7. Germline V gene data show CDR1 as SGHVS and CDR2 as FNYEAQ. The CDR3 is 15 amino acids.

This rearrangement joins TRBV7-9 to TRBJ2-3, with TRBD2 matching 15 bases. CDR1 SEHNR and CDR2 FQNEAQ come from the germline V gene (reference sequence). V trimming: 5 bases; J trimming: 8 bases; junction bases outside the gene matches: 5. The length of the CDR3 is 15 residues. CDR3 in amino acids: CASSAGTSGRSTQYF. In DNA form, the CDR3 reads TGTGCCAGCAGCGCCGGGACTAGCGGGAGGAGTACGCAGTATTTT.

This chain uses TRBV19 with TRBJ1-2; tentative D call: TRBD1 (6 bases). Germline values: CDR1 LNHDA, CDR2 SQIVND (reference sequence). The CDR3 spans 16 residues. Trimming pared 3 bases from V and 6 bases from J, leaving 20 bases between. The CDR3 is CASSISRDRPQHGYTF. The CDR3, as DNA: TGTGCCAGTAGTATTTCTCGAGACAGGCCCCAACATGGCTACACCTTC.

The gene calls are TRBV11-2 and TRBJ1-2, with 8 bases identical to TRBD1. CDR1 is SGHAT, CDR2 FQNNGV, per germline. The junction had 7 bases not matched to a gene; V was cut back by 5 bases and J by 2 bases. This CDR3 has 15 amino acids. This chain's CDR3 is CASSRSRGPNYGYTF. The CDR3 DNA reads TGTGCCAGCAGCCGGAGCAGGGGGCCGAACTATGGCTACACCTTC.

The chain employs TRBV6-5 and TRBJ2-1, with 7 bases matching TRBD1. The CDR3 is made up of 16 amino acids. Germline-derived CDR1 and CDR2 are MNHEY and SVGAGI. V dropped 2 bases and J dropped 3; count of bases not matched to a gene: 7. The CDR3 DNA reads TGTGCCAGCAGTTACCAATCAGGGGGAATCTACAATGAGCAGTTCTTC. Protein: CASSYQSGGIYNEQFF.

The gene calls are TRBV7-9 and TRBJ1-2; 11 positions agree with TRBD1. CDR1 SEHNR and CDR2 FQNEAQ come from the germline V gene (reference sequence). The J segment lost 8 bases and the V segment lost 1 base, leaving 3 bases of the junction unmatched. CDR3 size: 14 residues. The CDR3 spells CASSLGTGGGGYTF. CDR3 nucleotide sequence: TGTGCCAGCAGCTTAGGGACAGGGGGCGGCGGCTACACCTTC.

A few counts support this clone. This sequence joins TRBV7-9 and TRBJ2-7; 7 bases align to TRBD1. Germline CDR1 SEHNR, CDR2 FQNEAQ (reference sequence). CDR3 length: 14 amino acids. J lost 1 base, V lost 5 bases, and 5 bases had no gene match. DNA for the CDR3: TGTGCCAGCAGCGGGACAGTCGTTTCCTACGAGCAGTACTTC. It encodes CASSGTVVSYEQYF.